Below, 11 T cell receptor beta chains from the same sample are listed, as sequenced in a study of vaccination and CD4 T cells after COVID-19. Treatment noted: roughly 10-day PBMC culture with coronavirus spike peptide pools or control peptides (ViraFEST assay). Samples of CD4+ T cells were obtained from the unexposed donor before the COVID-19 pandemic (2011-2018). Their cognate antigens are unknown. Oncomine TCR Beta short-read sequencing was applied to DNA from cultured CD4+ T cells. Genomic DNA was isolated from cultured CD4+ T cells. TCRdb ran MiXCR on the PCR reads and lists one entry per CDR3 protein. The sample has about 10,000 distinct CDR3 sequences; around 32% are singletons. The source material was CD4+ T cells from blood, cultured in vitro. Every receptor here comes from a human donor in good health.

The chain recombines TRBV28 with TRBJ2-7; TRBD1 might be the D (6 bases). The germline V gene has CDR1 MDHEN and CDR2 SYDVKM. The V end was cut by 3 bases, the J end by 4 bases, with 16 bases between. The CDR3 has 15 residues. The CDR3: CASSFNTGNPYEQYF. CDR3 nucleotides: TGTGCCAGCAGTTTCAATACAGGGAACCCTTACGAGCAGTACTTC.

The chain joins TRBV7-6 to TRBJ1-6; TRBD1 matches 8 bases. The length of the CDR3 is 14 residues. With V trimmed by 5 bases and J by 8 bases, 5 bases remained unmatched. CDR1 is SGHVS and CDR2 is FNYEAQ in the germline V gene. CDR3 amino acids: CASSAGQGYSPLHF. In DNA, the CDR3 is TGTGCCAGCAGCGCAGGACAGGGATATTCACCCCTCCACTTT.

The chain has TRBV19 and TRBJ2-4, with D possibly matching TRBD2 (5 bases). Trimming shortened V by 3 bases and J by 2 bases, and 11 bases separated the two germline ends. There are 15 residues in the CDR3. Germline lookup yields CDR1 LNHDA and CDR2 SQIVND (reference sequence). CDR3 region: CASSMEAGSKNIQYF. The CDR3 DNA reads as TGTGCCAGTAGTATGGAGGCGGGTTCCAAAAACATTCAGTACTTC. Full variable domain (outside the CDR3, taken from reference TRBV19 and TRBJ2-4): DGGITQSPKYLFRKEGQNVTLSCEQNLNHDAMYWYRQDPGQGLRLIYYSQIVNDFQKGDIAEGYSVSREKKESFPLTVTSAQKNPTAFYLCASSMEAGSKNIQYFGAGTRLSVL.

The chain uses TRBV5-1 and TRBJ1-2, with 7 bases aligning to TRBD1. This CDR3 is 14 amino acids long. The germline CDR1 and CDR2 sequences are SGHRS and YFSETQ. Unmatched junction bases numbered 6, after V lost 7 bases and J lost 0 bases. The CDR3 DNA is TGCGCCAGCTTCCAGGGGGGATCTAACTATGGCTACACCTTC. It codes for CASFQGGSNYGYTF.

V gene TRBV28 combines with J gene TRBJ2-5, with D perhaps TRBD1 (5 bases). Germline CDR1 and CDR2: MDHEN and SYDVKM. The CDR3 runs 14 residues. V was clipped by 6 bases and J by 3 bases, with 14 bases between them. Written as DNA, the CDR3 is TGTGCCAGCAGCGTCAACGACAGAAAAGAGACCCAGTACTTC. It specifies CASSVNDRKETQYF.

The chain links TRBV5-4 to TRBJ2-5, with TRBD2 matching over 11 bases. Unmatched junction bases numbered 9, after V lost 5 bases and J lost 3 bases. The germline V gene encodes CDR1 SGHNT and CDR2 YYREEE (reference sequence). The CDR3 is 16 amino acids. The chain's CDR3 is CASRRVTSGIEETQYF. CDR3 nucleotide sequence: TGTGCCAGCAGGAGAGTGACTAGCGGGATTGAAGAGACCCAGTACTTC.

This chain joins TRBV11-2 and TRBJ1-2; D remains ambiguous. Per the germline V gene, CDR1 is SGHAT and CDR2 is FQNNGV. The CDR3 totals 13 residues. Trimming took off 1 base at V and 8 bases at J, with 11 bases between the two ends. Here the CDR3 reads CASSLGGPGGYTF. In DNA form, the CDR3 reads TGTGCCAGCAGCTTAGGAGGTCCGGGCGGCTACACCTTC. The full variable domain, completed using reference TRBV11-2 and TRBJ1-2, is EAGVAQSPRYKIIEKRQSVAFWCNPISGHATLYWYQQILGQGPKLLIQFQNNGVVDDSQLPKDRFSAERLKGVDSTLKIQPAKLEDSAVYLCASSLGGPGGYTFGSGTRLTVV.

This clonotype showed up just a few times. The chain combines TRBV20-1 with TRBJ2-5; D gene unclear. Trimming pared 2 bases from V and 5 bases from J, leaving 9 bases between. In germline, CDR1 is DFQATT, CDR2 SNEGSKA (reference sequence). The length of the CDR3 is 12 residues. CDR3 sequence: CSARPSSETQYF. The CDR3 bases are TGCAGTGCTAGACCCTCATCGGAGACCCAGTACTTC.

This chain uses TRBV6-1 with TRBJ2-1; TRBD2 might be the D (5 bases). This CDR3 comprises 15 residues. The ends were cut back, 5 bases at V and 4 bases at J, with 15 bases in the middle. CDR1 is MNHNS and CDR2 is SASEGT in the germline V gene. CDR3 sequence reads: CASSSRRGAYNEQFF. The CDR3 DNA is TGTGCCAGCAGTAGCCGACGGGGTGCGTACAATGAGCAGTTCTTC.

The sample holds a few counts of this clonotype. The V call is TRBV7-2, the J call TRBJ2-7; D gene ambiguous. Trimming cost V 5 bases and J 0 bases, with 11 bases left between them. The CDR3 length is 14 residues. CDR1 and CDR2 from the germline V gene are SGHTA and FQGNSA. This CDR3 reads CASSPGLSSYEQYF. The CDR3 bases are TGTGCCAGCAGCCCGGGCCTCTCCTCCTACGAGCAGTACTTC.

In this sample, this clonotype turned up a few times. This chain connects TRBV10-3 to TRBJ2-3; 7 nucleotides match TRBD2. From germline, CDR1 is ENHRY and CDR2 SYGVKD. The V gene end was trimmed by 8 bases and the J gene end by 2 bases; junction bases not matched to a gene: 4. The CDR3 length is 13 residues. The CDR3 sequence is CAISRDYTDTQYF. The CDR3 region has the DNA TGTGCCATCTCCAGGGACTACACAGATACGCAGTATTTT.